A selection of T cell receptor beta chains follows, all from one sample in a study of a mutant IDH1 vaccine in newly diagnosed glioma. Using immunoSEQ multiplex PCR, the repertoire was profiled, and TCRdb retains in-frame clones only, with some absent. Of about 54,000 clones listed, roughly 80% were seen once; the top ten hold about a fifth. The sample here was PBMCs, taken from a glioma patient treated with radiotherapy, temozolomide or both. The source is a man aged 18 to 30 with glioma. CDR3s include the opening cysteine and the closing phenylalanine or tryptophan. D genes are given only for firm matches. A row's size may be missing; if present it is once, few, many or a size class.

15,few,TRBJ2-3,TRBV9,TRBD2,CASSVVSGIGDTQYF,TGTGCCAGCAGCGTAGTTAGCGGGATAGGGGATACGCAGTATTTT
15,-,TRBJ1-1,TRBV5-1,-,CASSLAAGRVVEAFF,TGCGCCAGCAGCTTGGCCGCAGGGCGAGTCGTAGAAGCTTTCTTT
14,once,TRBJ2-7,TRBV5-4,-,CASSPMGPPYEQYF,TGTGCCAGCAGTCCGATGGGGCCCCCCTACGAGCAGTACTTC
16,-,TRBJ2-3,TRBV7-2,TRBD2,CASSTRTSGTADTQYF,TGTGCCAGCAGCACCAGGACTAGCGGGACAGCAGATACGCAGTATTTT
16,-,TRBJ1-1,TRBV10-3,-,CAISDKKGVYFTEAFF,TGTGCCATCAGTGACAAAAAAGGGGTCTATTTCACTGAAGCTTTCTTT
12,-,TRBJ1-2,TRBV7-2,-,CASSPLLYGYTF,TGTGCCAGCAGCCCTCTCCTCTATGGCTACACCTTC
14,-,TRBJ1-1,TRBV7-2,-,CASSSGTGNTEAFF,TGTGCCAGCAGCTCGGGGACGGGGAACACTGAAGCTTTCTTT
18,-,TRBJ1-6,TRBV30,-,CAWSVGGGRSSYNSPLHF,TGTGCCTGGAGTGTAGGTGGGGGCCGAAGCTCCTATAATTCACCCCTCCACTTT
12,-,TRBJ2-7,TRBV13,-,CASSLGSYEQYF,TGTGCCAGCAGCTTAGGGTCCTACGAGCAGTACTTC
16,-,TRBJ1-1,TRBV5-1,-,CASTHSSGHQNTEAFF,TGCGCCAGCACTCATAGTTCGGGACACCAGAACACTGAAGCTTTCTTT
13,-,TRBJ1-5,TRBV30,-,CAWSEQSNQPQHF,TGTGCCTGGAGTGAGCAGAGCAATCAGCCCCAGCATTTT
12,-,TRBJ1-1,TRBV29-1,TRBD1,CSGQGRGTEAFF,TGCAGCGGACAGGGGAGGGGGACTGAAGCTTTCTTT
22,once,TRBJ1-5,TRBV19,TRBD1,CASRIWVLNRDRGSTLVQPQHF,TGTGCCAGTAGGATATGGGTACTAAATCGGGACAGGGGGTCTACCCTAGTTCAGCCCCAGCATTTT
13,-,TRBJ2-7,TRBV12-2,-,CASRSLARQEQYF,TGTGCAAGTCGCTCTCTAGCGAGACAAGAGCAGTACTTC
16,few,TRBJ1-1,TRBV5-4,-,CASTYRGGRANTEAFF,TGTGCCAGCACTTACCGGGGGGGCAGGGCGAACACTGAAGCTTTCTTT
14,few,TRBJ1-2,TRBV28,-,CASTRGVGNYGYTF,TGTGCCAGCACCCGAGGGGTCGGAAACTATGGCTACACCTTC
17,-,TRBJ1-6,TRBV5-8,-,CASSLVQNHPSDSPLHF,TGTGCCAGCAGCTTGGTGCAGAACCACCCTTCGGATTCACCCCTCCACTTT
15,-,TRBJ1-1,TRBV4-1,-,CASSQIPTGNTEAFF,TGCGCCAGCAGCCAGATCCCCACAGGTAACACTGAAGCTTTCTTT
13,-,TRBJ2-6,TRBV27,-,CASGLWGANVLTF,TGTGCCAGCGGGCTGTGGGGGGCCAACGTCCTGACTTTC
14,-,TRBJ1-2,TRBV6-5,-,CASSYSKNSYGYTF,TGTGCCAGCAGTTACAGTAAGAACAGCTATGGCTACACCTTC
14,-,TRBJ2-7,TRBV5-6,-,CASSLERDPYEQYF,TGTGCCAGCAGCTTGGAACGGGACCCCTACGAGCAGTACTTC
15,once,TRBJ2-7,TRBV5-8,-,CASSFAQVRYYEQYF,TGTGCCAGCAGCTTCGCGCAGGTCCGGTACTACGAGCAGTACTTC
15,-,TRBJ1-5,TRBV2,-,CASTWGVAGNQPQHF,TGTGCCAGCACCTGGGGGGTAGCAGGCAATCAGCCCCAGCATTTT
15,-,TRBJ2-7,TRBV25-1,TRBD2,CASSEGAGLSREQYF,TGTGCCAGCAGTGAAGGAGCGGGGTTGTCTAGGGAGCAGTACTTC
15,-,TRBJ2-3,TRBV30,-,CAWIHKQSNTDTQYF,TGTGCCTGGATCCACAAGCAGTCCAACACAGATACGCAGTATTTT
15,-,TRBJ2-1,TRBV6-1,-,CASGLTFTSYNEQFF,TGTGCCAGCGGCCTGACTTTTACGTCCTACAATGAGCAGTTCTTC